This entry describes one T cell receptor (beta chain). This clone turned up a few times. This clone's antigen is unknown. Base qualities are not recorded, but no much larger clone differs from it by a single base. This sample also contains other DNA sequences that code for the same CDR3. The V and J ends are trimmed by 3 bases and 4 bases, leaving 10 bases between them. The CDR3 numbers 14 residues from cysteine through phenylalanine. The CDR3 DNA has 42 bases and is translated from base 1. CDR1 SQVTM and CDR2 ANQGSEA were looked up in the germline V gene. The High Capacity cDNA Reverse Transcription Kit was used to reverse transcribe all of the isolated RNA, meaning that expressed TCRB transcripts were what got sequenced. Deep immunoSEQ sequencing was performed on naive, central memory and regulatory T cell samples, with an average of about 3.6 million total reads per sample. Sorted cells were lysed in RLT buffer, and RNA was extracted using DNase-treated RNeasy Micro or Mini kits according to cell number. To prevent cross-contamination, each cell subset was processed individually, whereas patient and healthy donor samples were processed jointly. Using the immunoSEQ multiplex PCR, TCRB sequences were amplified from cDNA into 87-bp fragments spanning the CDR3 region. The amplicons were sequenced using the Illumina HiSeq platform. Per the authors' processing: PCR bias was corrected computationally using synthetic template baselines, and reads within Hamming distance 2 were collapsed, with unmergeable singletons discarded. Reads were aligned to IMGT to assign V, D and J genes, CDR3 length, and insertions or deletions at six rearrangement sites. Clonotype counts were normalized to sorted cell number within each subset before computing true diversity and Gini coefficients with the tcR R package. Repertoire sharing was quantified using the overlap coefficient calculated on TCRB nucleotide sequences. Out-of-frame TCRB sequences from naive cells were analyzed to stand in for the pre-selection repertoire. TCRdb obtained this table from immuneACCESS and retained in-frame rearrangements with V and J assigned. These tables miss some clones; where compared with another copy, unresolved V genes account for less than half of the shortfall, and the remainder is unexplained. D and trimming were read from the DNA, whereas the V and J calls and clone size are those reported in that table. A total of 400,000 to 550,000 clones appear in this sample, approximately 10% of them only once. The top ten clones comprise over 0.035% of the sample.

From each donor, a single peripheral blood sample of 100 to 150 mL on average was drawn into heparinised tubes. A BD FACSAria II was used to sort naive, central memory, regulatory and stem cell-like memory CD4+ T cells with a panel that included CD45RO, CCR7, CD25, CD127, CD95 and CD27. Every sorted population had a purity above 95%. PBMCs were isolated right away by Lymphoprep density gradient centrifugation and were stained directly, without culture. Samples were stained and sorted in pairs, with one healthy donor and one patient per experiment, so that batch effects were minimized. This sample was included in a study of beta chain features in type 1 diabetes (dated by TCRdb to between 2018 and 2020). The study in broad terms: Mean age, gender distribution, total cell number and subset yield were not different between patients and healthy donors. Regulatory and stem cell-like memory subsets were obtained from only 8 patients and about eight healthy donors, while naive and central memory subsets were obtained from all 30 or so donors. In the study, recently diagnosed type 1 diabetes patients and matched healthy donors were compared on the TCRB repertoires of their sorted circulating CD4+ T cell subsets. A total of roughly 98,000,000 sorted cells were examined across all samples, and a strong correlation was observed between cell number per subset and RNA yield.

The study at large found these results: The naive, central memory and regulatory TCRB repertoires appeared to resemble one another more closely among patients than among healthy donors. Shorter templates might have been favored by PCR, but patient and control samples were amplified and corrected together, so both groups would have been affected equally by any skew. Because cDNA was sequenced instead of genomic DNA, activated cells with high expression could be over-represented, although the groups did not differ in activation or CD3 levels. Type 1 diabetes patients showed a moderate but significant shortening of TCRB CDR3 length in all four CD4+ subsets. Only small numbers of individuals were included in the HLA sub-analyses, which left unresolved whether HLA type had any influence on TCRB rearrangement. Patients with type 1 diabetes made fewer insertions and deleted more nucleotides at VDJ recombination sites, implying thymic rearrangement abnormalities.

Material for sequencing was naive CD4+ T cells from blood. The meaning of the sample's cell subset or site label: true naive CD4+ T cells. This receptor was obtained from a woman between 18 and 29 years old in good health. Recombination linked TRBV29-1 to TRBJ2-6, with no reliable assignment of the D segment. The nucleotide sequence reads as follows: TGCAGCGTTGACGAAAGGGCGGGGGCCAACGTCCTGACTTTC. This gives the protein CSVDERAGANVLTF.